Following are 20 T cell receptor beta chains from one sample sequenced in a study of response to subunit inactivated influenza vaccine (dated by TCRdb to 2017 to 2018). Receptors were amplified or captured by RT-PCR. Instrument on record: Illumina HiSeq 2500. TCRdb cleaned the public reads at Q25 with fastp, built clones with MiXCR and kept in-frame beta chains. Entries that share a CDR3 protein sequence are merged under the most common genes and DNA. The table for this sample lists roughly 780,000 distinct CDR3 sequences; approximately 17% of them were counted only once. The ten largest clonotypes hold about 11% of the sample. This specimen was PBMCs from blood, taken roughly 5 days after vaccination. The receptors come from a man in his forties or fifties who received an inactivated influenza vaccine. Donor details come from another sample of the same person, matched by shared clones.

This clonotype turned up a few times. The J gene is TRBJ2-2, the V gene TRBV6-2 or TRBV6-3; 7 bases map to TRBD1. V gave up 7 bases and J gave up 4 bases; unmatched junction bases: 12. The CDR3 has 16 residues. Germline V gene data show CDR1 as MNHEY and CDR2 as SVGEGT. The chain's CDR3 is CASTRDGTEGTGELFF. In DNA form, the CDR3 reads TGTGCCAGCACAAGAGACGGGACAGAGGGCACCGGGGAGCTGTTTTTT.

This clonotype has more than one count but fewer than ten. The chain is built from TRBV12-3 or TRBV12-4 and TRBJ1-5; D is unclear. The V end was cut by 6 bases, the J end by 5 bases, with 14 bases between. The CDR3 is made up of 14 amino acids. CDR3 sequence: CASRVGRHHQPQHF. DNA for the CDR3: TGTGCCAGCAGGGTCGGCAGGCACCATCAGCCCCAGCATTTT.

The chain recombines TRBV4-2 with TRBJ2-3, with a tentative D call TRBD2 (6 bases). The V gene lost 0 bases and the J gene lost 2 bases, with 24 bases spanning the gap. CDR1 and CDR2 (germline): LGHNA, YNFKEQ. The CDR3 length is 20 residues. CDR3: CASSQEGSYAVADFTDTQYF. DNA of the CDR3: TGTGCCAGCAGCCAAGAGGGGTCGTATGCGGTAGCGGACTTCACAGATACGCAGTATTTT.

The V gene is TRBV6-2 or TRBV6-3, the J gene TRBJ2-5, with 8 bases identical to TRBD1. The CDR3 covers 18 residues. The V and J ends lost 7 bases and 9 bases, in that order; junction bases with no gene match: 25. Germline V gene lookup returns CDR1 MNHEY and CDR2 SVGEGT. CDR3 sequence (DNA): TGTGCCAGCAACCCTATTATATCGGACAGGGAGGACATTGCGGCCCAGTACTTC. This sequence encodes CASNPIISDREDIAAQYF.

This clonotype was seen repeatedly, ten times or more. This chain joins TRBV29-1 and TRBJ2-5; D remains ambiguous. V lost 4 bases and J lost 5, with 11 bases in between. From germline, CDR1 is SQVTM and CDR2 ANQGSEA. This CDR3 contains 12 residues. CDR3 in amino acids: CSVVPLKETQYF. The DNA for the CDR3 is TGCAGCGTTGTCCCGTTAAAGGAGACCCAGTACTTC.

The chain is built from TRBV7-2 and TRBJ1-2; 10 bases are shared with TRBD1. This CDR3 contains 16 residues. Per germline, CDR1 SGHTA and CDR2 FQGNSA. With 5 bases clipped from V and 7 bases from J, the junction kept 13 bases outside the gene matches. CDR3 in amino acids: CASSEFGTGASGGYTF. The CDR3 bases are TGTGCCAGCAGCGAGTTTGGGACAGGGGCCTCTGGTGGCTACACCTTC.

This clonotype was seen ten or more times. The chain uses TRBV20-1 and TRBJ2-1, with TRBD2 matching over 7 bases. After removal of 3 bases from V and 10 bases from J, the junction contained 9 bases not matched to a gene. The CDR3 length is 13 residues. Germline V gives CDR1 DFQATT, CDR2 SNEGSKA (reference sequence). DNA for the CDR3: TGCAGTGCTAGCATAGCGGGCTGGATAGAGCAGTTCTTC. It codes for CSASIAGWIEQFF.

This clonotype has more than one count but fewer than ten. The J gene is TRBJ2-1, the V gene TRBV29-1, with a possible D match to TRBD2 (5 bases). This CDR3 is built from 17 residues. V dropped 3 bases and J dropped 5 bases, with 23 bases sitting between them. Germline assignment: CDR1 SQVTM and CDR2 ANQGSEA. CDR3 protein: CSVDWVSSSVWDNEQFF. The CDR3 nucleotides are TGCAGCGTTGACTGGGTGTCTAGCAGCGTCTGGGACAATGAGCAGTTCTTC.

There are a few counts of this clonotype. This rearrangement joins TRBV29-1 to TRBJ2-7; 12 bases line up with TRBD1. V was clipped by 6 bases and J by 6 bases; unmatched bases: 3. This CDR3 has 12 amino acids. Germline values: CDR1 SQVTM, CDR2 ANQGSEA. The chain's CDR3 is CSVGTGGGEQYF. DNA for the CDR3: TGCAGCGTAGGGACAGGGGGCGGCGAGCAGTACTTC.

This clonotype has more than one count but fewer than ten. The chain has TRBV20-1 and TRBJ2-3; TRBD2 is a possible D gene (5 bases). The V gene lost 5 bases and the J gene lost 9 bases, with 18 bases spanning the gap. This CDR3 comprises 13 residues. Per the germline V gene, CDR1 is DFQATT and CDR2 is SNEGSKA (reference sequence). CDR3 sequence reads: CSAQFGSGETQYF. The DNA for the CDR3 is TGCAGTGCTCAATTCGGCTCCGGGGAGACGCAGTATTTT.

Only a few counts were recorded for this clonotype. This chain uses TRBV20-1 with TRBJ2-3, with 14 bases identical to TRBD2. CDR3 size: 17 residues. After removal of 6 bases from V and 5 bases from J, the junction contained 13 bases not matched to a gene. Per the germline V gene, CDR1 is DFQATT and CDR2 is SNEGSKA (reference sequence). This CDR3 is CSAEGTSGGLPRDTQYF. For the CDR3, the DNA is TGCAGTGCGGAAGGGACTAGCGGGGGCCTCCCTAGAGATACGCAGTATTTT.

This clonotype was found a few times. The chain uses TRBV7-2 and TRBJ2-3, with unresolved D. In germline, CDR1 is SGHTA, CDR2 FQGNSA. V gave up 4 bases and J gave up 3 bases, with 11 bases separating them. CDR3 length: 14 residues. This chain's CDR3 is CASSSVPWTDTQYF. The DNA for the CDR3 is TGTGCCAGCAGCTCAGTCCCTTGGACAGATACGCAGTATTTT.

A few counts support this clonotype. The V and J genes are TRBV4-3 and TRBJ2-2; D might be TRBD1 (6 bases). The CDR3 sequence is 13 residues long. CDR1 LGHNA and CDR2 YSLEER come from the germline V gene. The ends were cut back, 5 bases at V and 6 bases at J, with 10 bases in the middle. The CDR3: CASSEQGPGELFF. The CDR3 DNA is TGCGCCAGCAGCGAACAGGGTCCCGGGGAGCTGTTTTTT.

The rearrangement joins TRBV20-1 to TRBJ2-7; 7 nucleotides agree with TRBD2. The CDR3 loop spans 15 amino acids. The germline V gene has CDR1 DFQATT and CDR2 SNEGSKA (reference sequence). V lost 0 bases and J lost 3; bases outside the gene matches: 8. The CDR3 DNA reads TGCAGTGCTAGAGATCTAACTAGCGCGAGCTACGAGCAGTACTTC. It is translated as CSARDLTSASYEQYF.

The sample holds a few counts of this clonotype. V gene TRBV20-1 combines with J gene TRBJ2-3; tentative D call: TRBD1 (6 bases). This CDR3 has 15 residues. Trimming left V 0 bases short and J 6 bases short, with 16 bases between. CDR1 is DFQATT and CDR2 is SNEGSKA in the germline V gene (reference sequence). CDR3 residues: CSARDGRGGRDTQYF. Written as DNA, the CDR3 is TGCAGTGCTAGAGATGGTCGAGGGGGTAGGGATACGCAGTATTTT.

This chain connects TRBV20-1 to TRBJ2-7; 8 bases map to TRBD1. The CDR3 runs 15 residues. Germline V gene data show CDR1 as DFQATT and CDR2 as SNEGSKA (reference sequence). V was pared by 6 bases and J by 8 bases, with 18 bases of the junction left unmatched. CDR3 in DNA: TGCAGTGCCGGGCTGCCGAGGACAGGGATTTGGAAGCAGTACTTC. Translation: CSAGLPRTGIWKQYF.

This clonotype was picked up a small number of times. The rearrangement uses TRBV19 and TRBJ2-5, with 9 bases lining up with TRBD2. The CDR3 has 14 amino acids. V shed 6 bases, J shed 4 bases, and the junction held 6 bases outside the gene matches. Germline V lookup: CDR1 LNHDA, CDR2 SQIVND (reference sequence). CDR3 DNA: TGTGCCAGTAGGGTAGCGGGAGTTGGAGAGACCCAGTACTTC. Translation gives CASRVAGVGETQYF.

This clonotype was seen a few times. Germline is not matched at one junction end, which may reflect a read error. The gene calls are TRBV20-1 and TRBJ2-3, with 9 bases fitting TRBD2. Germline CDR1 DFQATT, CDR2 SNEGSKA (reference sequence). The CDR3 runs to 14 residues. CDR3 sequence (DNA): TGCAGTCCTAGGGGACTAGCCGGCCCAGATACGCAGTATTTT. This codes for CSPRGLAGPDTQYF.

The chain carries TRBV18 and TRBJ2-1, with 11 bases matching TRBD2. The junction had 5 bases not matched to a gene; V was cut back by 3 bases and J by 7 bases. Germline CDR1 KGHSH, CDR2 LQKENI. The CDR3 extends over 15 amino acids. The CDR3 DNA follows: TGTGCCAGCTCACCCACTAGCGGGAGTCAAAATGAGCAGTTCTTC. Protein: CASSPTSGSQNEQFF.

This clonotype was observed many times. V and J are TRBV11-2 and TRBJ2-3; unclear D gene. The CDR3 contains 14 residues. Trimming took off 3 bases at V and 5 bases at J, with 12 bases between the two ends. Germline CDR1 is SGHAT and CDR2 is FQNNGV. The CDR3 loop is CASSLPSSGDTQYF. In DNA form, the CDR3 reads TGTGCCAGCAGCTTGCCCAGCTCGGGAGATACGCAGTATTTT.